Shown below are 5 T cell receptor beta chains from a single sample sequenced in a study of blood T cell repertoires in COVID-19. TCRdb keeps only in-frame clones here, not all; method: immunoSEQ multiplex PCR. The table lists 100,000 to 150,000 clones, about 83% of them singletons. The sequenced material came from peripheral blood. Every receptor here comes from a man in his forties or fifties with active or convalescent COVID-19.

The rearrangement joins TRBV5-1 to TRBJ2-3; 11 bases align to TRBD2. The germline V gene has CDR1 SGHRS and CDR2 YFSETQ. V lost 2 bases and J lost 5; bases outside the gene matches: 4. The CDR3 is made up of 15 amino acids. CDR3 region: CASSFSGGAGDTQYF. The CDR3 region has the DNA TGCGCCAGCAGCTTTAGCGGGGGGGCCGGAGATACGCAGTATTTT. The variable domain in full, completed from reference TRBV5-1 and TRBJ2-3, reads KAGVTQTPRYLIKTRGQQVTLSCSPISGHRSVSWYQQTPGQGLQFLFEYFSETQRNKGNFPGRFSGRQFSNSRSEMNVSTLELGDSALYLCASSFSGGAGDTQYFGPGTRLTVL.

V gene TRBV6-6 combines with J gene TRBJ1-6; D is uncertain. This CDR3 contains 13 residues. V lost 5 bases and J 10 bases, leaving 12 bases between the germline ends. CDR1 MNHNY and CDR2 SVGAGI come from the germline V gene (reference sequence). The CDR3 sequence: CASSPPVGSPLHF. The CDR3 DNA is TGTGCCAGCAGTCCCCCCGTCGGGTCACCCCTCCACTTT.

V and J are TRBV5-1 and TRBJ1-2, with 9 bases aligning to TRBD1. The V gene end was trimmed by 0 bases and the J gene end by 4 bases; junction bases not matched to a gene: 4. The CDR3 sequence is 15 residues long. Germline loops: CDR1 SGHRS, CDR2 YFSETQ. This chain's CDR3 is CASSLGDREIYGYTF. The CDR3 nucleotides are TGCGCCAGCAGCTTGGGGGACAGGGAGATCTATGGCTACACCTTC.

CDR3 in amino acids: CASSQAGAGGPETQYF. CDR3 nucleotides: TGCGCCAGCAGCCAAGCCGGCGCGGGGGGGCCGGAGACCCAGTACTTC. The rearrangement uses TRBV4-1 and TRBJ2-5; 9 bases map to TRBD2. Germline trimming cut 1 base from V and 5 bases from J; bases unmatched to any gene: 8. This CDR3 is 16 amino acids long. Germline CDR1 and CDR2: MGHRA and YSYEKL.

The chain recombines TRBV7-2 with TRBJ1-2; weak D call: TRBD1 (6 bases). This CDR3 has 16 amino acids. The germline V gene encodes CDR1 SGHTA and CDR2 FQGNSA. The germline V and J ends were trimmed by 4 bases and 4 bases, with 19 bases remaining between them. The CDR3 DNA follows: TGTGCCAGCAGCTCATTTGGGAGGGGGGGTGGCTATGGCTACACCTTC. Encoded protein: CASSSFGRGGGYGYTF.